These 5 T cell receptor beta chains were all obtained from the same sample, sequenced in a study of breast tumors, draining lymph nodes, adjacent tissues. Axillary draining lymph nodes of breast cancer patients supplied the node samples. TCRdb re-called the multiplex PCR reads through MiXCR, storing one row per CDR3 protein. The sample shows under 110,000 distinct CDR3 sequences, 30% of them seen only once. Input material: axillary lymph node tissue. The receptor set was obtained from a female donor with breast cancer. Some clones in this sample may be carry-over from other donors' samples.

There are many counts of this clonotype. The J gene is TRBJ2-7, the V gene TRBV12-3 or TRBV12-4; TRBD2 matches at 14 bases. Unmatched junction bases numbered 6, after V lost 6 bases and J lost 5 bases. CDR3 length: 15 residues. CDR3 in DNA: TGTGCCAGCAGACCGGGACTAGCGGGAGTGGACGAGCAGTACTTC. Translated: CASRPGLAGVDEQYF.

This clonotype was picked up many times. The CDR3 loop reads CASSQDSGQGYGYTF. CDR3 nucleotides: TGCGCCAGCAGCCAAGATTCCGGACAGGGATATGGCTACACCTTC. V is TRBV4-3 and J is TRBJ1-2, with 8 positions matching TRBD1. The CDR3 length is 15 residues. V trimming: 0 bases; J trimming: 5 bases; junction bases outside the gene matches: 5. CDR1 and CDR2 (germline): LGHNA, YSLEER.

This clonotype has at least ten counts. The J gene is TRBJ2-7, the V gene TRBV20-1, with 7 positions matching TRBD1. V shed 5 bases and J 1 base; nucleotides not matched to a gene: 8. Per the germline V gene, CDR1 is DFQATT and CDR2 is SNEGSKA (reference sequence). The CDR3 spans 14 residues. The CDR3 loop reads CSARIPDRSYEQYF. The DNA for the CDR3 is TGCAGTGCTCGAATTCCGGACAGGTCCTACGAGCAGTACTTC.

As for this clonotype: A much larger clone differs by one base, so this may be a read error. This chain links TRBV12-3 or TRBV12-4 with TRBJ2-2; TRBD2 is a possible D gene (7 bases). The CDR3 length is 16 residues. The DNA of the CDR3 is TGTGCCAGCAGCCTACTAGCGAGAGGGGACACCGGGGAGCTGCTTTTT. Translated: CASSLLARGDTGELLF.

This clonotype was picked up many times. Here the CDR3 omits its conserved ending phenylalanine or tryptophan, so a read error is the likely source. The chain uses TRBV24-1 and TRBJ1-5; a possible D gene is TRBD1 (5 bases). This CDR3 spans 13 amino acids. The germline CDR1 and CDR2 sequences are KGHDR and SFDVKD. V dropped 5 bases and J dropped 2 bases, with 6 bases sitting between them. The CDR3 here is CATSGGGNQPQHY. CDR3 in DNA: TGTGCCACCAGTGGAGGGGGCAATCAGCCCCAGCATTAT.